This T cell receptor beta chain emerged from a study of spatial heterogeneity in lung cancer (dated by TCRdb to the late 2010s). Regarding the complete study: More beta-chain than alpha-chain transcripts were consistently detected, likely reflecting higher beta-chain transcript abundance. In the raw uncorrected reads, each unique combination of TCR and UMI appeared more than ten times on average. In non-small cell lung cancer, the study quantitatively compared TCR alpha and beta repertoires across several tumor regions, matched nontumor lung, and blood. Nonsynonymous mutation counts, determined by whole-exome sequencing of tumor tissue, were related to TCR repertoire features. Both alpha and beta chains were TCR-sequenced in around 220 tumor regions, 64 matched nontumor lung samples and around 54 PBMC samples obtained at surgery.

Beyond this particular receptor, the publication reports: Ubiquitous expanded tumor TCRs were found in blood more often at tumor resection than at routine follow-up. Additional single-cell paired TCR alpha and beta sequencing was considered necessary to confirm, at a functional level, the hypothesis that regional TCRs recognize regional mutations.

This clonotype was found a few times. Its recognized antigen is unknown. No per-base quality is available; no much larger clone lies one base away. Trimming costs V 6 bases and J 5 bases, and their ends lie 19 bases apart. Inclusive of the bounding cysteine and phenylalanine, the CDR3 is 15 residues long. This entry keeps only the CDR3 DNA: 45 bases, framed from base 1. The germline V gene supplies CDR1 MDHEN and CDR2 SYDVKM. The library came from 5' RACE. The listed sequencing device is NextSeq 500. To allow correction of PCR and sequencing errors, the TCR library protocol tagged every TCR cDNA molecule with a unique molecular identifier. In the source study's methods: Decombinator tools were used for TCR identification, UMI-based error correction and CDR3 extraction. TCRs above a frequency of 2 per 1,000, corresponding to the top 1% of the tumor frequency distribution, were defined as expanded. Each repertoire was subsampled 100 times to 5,000 TCRs, after which Renyi diversity was computed with the R vegan package. CDR3 similarity networks were constructed using string-kernel similarity of amino acid triplets, with links drawn between CDR3s whose pairwise similarity was above 0.82. TCRdb took the public reads, trimmed them with fastp at Q25, ran MiXCR for clone calling and kept in-frame beta chains. Each CDR3 protein gets just one entry, which takes the most common genes and DNA from the rows behind it. The V and J calls, along with clone size, are taken from TCRdb and not from the paper's own processing. The sample table shows more than 85,000 distinct CDR3 sequences, and roughly 8.7% are seen once. The ten most abundant clones make up 6.9% of the sample.

This specimen's time point label, per the study, means: sample taken at primary tumor resection. Without any cell sorting, TCR sequencing was performed on whole RNA extracted either from tumor and nontumor lung tissue or from cryopreserved PBMC samples. The donors were some 76 patients from the lung TRACERx cohort who had early-stage, untreated non-small cell lung cancer. Only patients with enough RNA available from two or more tumor regions were chosen for TCR sequencing. The sequence is built from TRBV28 and TRBJ2-5, and possibly TRBD2, on 6 matching bases. The sequencing here drew on PBMCs, taken at surgery. The origin of this receptor is a male donor with early-stage non-small cell lung cancer. The encoded CDR3 is CASSPRRGAGETQYF. In nucleotides, the sequence is TGTGCCAGCAGCCCCCGGAGGGGCGCCGGGGAGACCCAGTACTTC.